These 12 T cell receptor beta chains came from one sample sequenced in a study of cytomegalovirus exposure and HLA in healthy donors listed by TCRdb under 2017. The library relied on the immunoSEQ multiplex PCR assay. For the multiplex PCR, a mixture combining 60 forward primers for TCR Vbeta segments and 13 reverse primers for TCR Jbeta segments was used. Not all clones reach the TCRdb copy of this immuneACCESS table, which keeps in-frame sequences only. Checked studies attribute under half of the gap to unresolved V genes and leave the rest unexplained. This sample's clone table shows about 200,000 clones. The biggest ten clones account for roughly 0.98% of the sample. Sequencing was carried out using PBMCs. These receptors all come from a woman aged 25 to 39 in good health and CMV-seropositive.

A note on this clone: The junction departs from germline at one end; a sequencing error may be responsible. The CDR3: CASREDRGRYGYTF. In DNA, the CDR3 is TGTGCCAGCAGGGAAGACAGGGGACGCTATGGCTACACCTTC. The chain recombines TRBV6-1 with TRBJ1-2, with TRBD1 matching 8 bases. The CDR3 covers 14 residues. Germline lookup yields CDR1 MNHNS and CDR2 SASEGT.

The CDR3 protein is CASSFGGSYEQYF. CDR3 nucleotides: TGTGCCAGCAGTTTCGGCGGTTCCTACGAGCAGTACTTC. The chain has TRBV27 and TRBJ2-7; no definite D call. Germline CDR1 reads MNHEY; CDR2 reads SMNVEV (reference sequence). This CDR3 contains 13 residues. Trimming removed 3 bases from V and 1 base from J, with 7 bases in between.

This rearrangement joins TRBV18 to TRBJ2-7; possibly TRBD1 for D (5 bases). The germline V gene encodes CDR1 KGHSH and CDR2 LQKENI. The ends were cut back, 8 bases at V and 0 bases at J, with 11 bases in the middle. The CDR3 is 13 residues long. This chain's CDR3 is CASTGQNSYEQYF. The CDR3 nucleotides are TGTGCCAGCACCGGACAAAACTCCTACGAGCAGTACTTC.

For the CDR3, the DNA is TGTGCCAGCAGTGAAGGTACTAGTGCTACGCAGTATTTT. Translation: CASSEGTSATQYF. The chain uses TRBV2 and TRBJ2-3; a weak D match, TRBD2 (5 bases). The CDR3 loop spans 13 amino acids. Germline V gene sequence: CDR1 SNHLY, CDR2 FYNNEI. Trimming cost V 1 base and J 8 bases, with 10 bases left between them.

J is TRBJ2-1 and V is TRBV5-1; 7 nucleotides line up with TRBD2. This CDR3 has 18 residues. CDR1 SGHRS and CDR2 YFSETQ come from the germline V gene. J was trimmed by 9 bases and V by 3 bases; bases with no gene match: 21. CDR3 bases: TGCGCCAGCAGCTCAATAGAGCATTACCGGACTAGGGCTGGTGAGCAGTTCTTC. Translating it yields CASSSIEHYRTRAGEQFF.

The chain links TRBV7-2 to TRBJ1-5; perhaps TRBD1 as D (6 bases). The germline V gene encodes CDR1 SGHTA and CDR2 FQGNSA. Trimming cost V 4 bases and J 5 bases, with 9 bases left between them. The CDR3 loop spans 13 amino acids. The CDR3 nucleotides read TGTGCCAGCAGCTCGCGACAGGATCAGCCCCAGCATTTT. Protein product: CASSSRQDQPQHF.

The chain combines TRBV10-1 with TRBJ1-1; tentatively, D is TRBD1 (6 bases). The CDR3 runs to 20 residues. Germline lookup yields CDR1 WNHNN and CDR2 SYGVQD (reference sequence). V was clipped by 3 bases and J by 3 bases, with 29 bases between them. The CDR3 DNA reads TGCGCCAGCAGTGACCCGACCCCAGGGGCCGCCGACTACGCTCACACTGAAGCTTTCTTT. It specifies CASSDPTPGAADYAHTEAFF.

This rearrangement joins TRBV5-1 to TRBJ1-3; D is undetermined. V was trimmed by 2 bases and J by 7 bases, leaving 10 bases between them. Germline CDR1 reads SGHRS; CDR2 reads YFSETQ. The CDR3 contains 13 residues. Here the CDR3 reads CASSLGGSNTIYF. The CDR3 nucleotides are TGCGCCAGCAGCTTAGGAGGGAGCAACACCATATATTTT.

V usage is TRBV6-6 and J usage is TRBJ2-5, with a tentative D call TRBD1 (5 bases). The V and J ends lost 5 bases and 3 bases respectively, with 10 bases between them. The CDR3 has 13 residues. CDR1 is MNHNY and CDR2 is SVGAGI in the germline V gene (reference sequence). The CDR3 here is CASSLQGKETQYF. CDR3 nucleotides: TGTGCCAGCAGTCTCCAGGGCAAAGAGACCCAGTACTTC.

This chain joins TRBV29-1 and TRBJ2-3; no firm D call. The CDR3 spans 11 residues. With 3 bases removed from V and 6 bases from J, the gap between germline ends came to 7 bases. Germline V gene data show CDR1 as SQVTM and CDR2 as ANQGSEA. This CDR3 reads CSVDVEDTQYF. The CDR3 DNA follows: TGCAGCGTTGACGTCGAGGATACGCAGTATTTT.

The rearrangement uses TRBV6-6 and TRBJ2-1, with TRBD1 identical over 8 bases. In germline, CDR1 is MNHNY, CDR2 SVGAGI (reference sequence). J was trimmed by 9 bases and V by 5 bases; bases with no gene match: 6. The CDR3 extends over 13 amino acids. The CDR3 region has the DNA TGTGCCAGCAGTACCGGACAGGGAGGTGAGCAGTTCTTC. It specifies CASSTGQGGEQFF.

CDR3 nucleotides: TGCGCCAGCAGTTGGACAGGGACCTACGAGCAGTACTTC. Protein product: CASSWTGTYEQYF. This sequence joins TRBV10-1 and TRBJ2-7; TRBD1 agrees at 8 bases. J gave up 2 bases and V 5 bases, and 2 bases lay outside the gene matches. Germline V gives CDR1 WNHNN, CDR2 SYGVQD (reference sequence). The CDR3 is 13 residues long.